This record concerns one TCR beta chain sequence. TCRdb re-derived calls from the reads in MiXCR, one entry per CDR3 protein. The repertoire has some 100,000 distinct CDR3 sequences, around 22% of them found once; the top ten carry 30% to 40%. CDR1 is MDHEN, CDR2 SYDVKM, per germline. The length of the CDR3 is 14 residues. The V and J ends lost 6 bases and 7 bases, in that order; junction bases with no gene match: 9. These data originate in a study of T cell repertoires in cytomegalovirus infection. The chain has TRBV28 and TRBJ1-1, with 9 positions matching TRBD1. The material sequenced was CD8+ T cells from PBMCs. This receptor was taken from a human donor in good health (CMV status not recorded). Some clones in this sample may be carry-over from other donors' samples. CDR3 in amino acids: CASRRDGQGIEAFF. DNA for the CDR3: TGTGCCAGCAGGAGAGACGGACAGGGGATTGAAGCTTTCTTT.